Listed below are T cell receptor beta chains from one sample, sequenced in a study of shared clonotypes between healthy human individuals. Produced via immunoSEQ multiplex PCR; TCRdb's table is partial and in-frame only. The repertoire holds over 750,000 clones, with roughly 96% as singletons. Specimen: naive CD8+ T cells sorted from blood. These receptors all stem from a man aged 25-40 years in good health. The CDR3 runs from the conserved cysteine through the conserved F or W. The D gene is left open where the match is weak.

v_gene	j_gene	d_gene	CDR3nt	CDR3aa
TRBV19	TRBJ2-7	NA	TGTGCCAGTAGTACCGTGGGGTCGTCCTACGAGCAGTACTTC	CASSTVGSSYEQYF
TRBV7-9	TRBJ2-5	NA	TGTGCCAGCAGCCCGTCCAGGGTGGAAGAGACCCAGTACTTC	CASSPSRVEETQYF
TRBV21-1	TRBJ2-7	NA	TGTGCCAGCAGCCTAACCCCTCCAAAACGCGGGCCAGAGGACTACTACGAGCAGTACTTC	CASSLTPPKRGPEDYYEQYF
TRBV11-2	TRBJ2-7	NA	TGTGCCAGCAGCTCAGCTGCGGGTTACGAGCAGTACTTC	CASSSAAGYEQYF
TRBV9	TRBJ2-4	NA	TGTGCCAGCAGCACTCGAGGGAGTGGCCAAAACATTCAGTACTTC	CASSTRGSGQNIQYF
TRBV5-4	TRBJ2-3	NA	TGTGCCAGCAGCTTGGGAGTTAATAAAGGTACAGATACGCAGTATTTT	CASSLGVNKGTDTQYF
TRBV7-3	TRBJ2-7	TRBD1	TGTGCCAGCAGCTTAAGCGGACAGGGGGGCGAGCAGTACTTC	CASSLSGQGGEQYF
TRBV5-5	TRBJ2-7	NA	TGTGCCAGCAGCGAGTACCAGTCCTCGGGGAAATACGAGCAGTACTTC	CASSEYQSSGKYEQYF
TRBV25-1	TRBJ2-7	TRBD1	TGTGCCAGCAGTGCCAGACTAAAGGGGACAGGGGACCACGAGCAGTACTTC	CASSARLKGTGDHEQYF
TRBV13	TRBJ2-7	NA	TGTGCCAGCAGCTTACTCCGGAGCTCCTACGAGCAGTACTTC	CASSLLRSSYEQYF
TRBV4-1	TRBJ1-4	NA	TGCGCCAGCAGCCAAGAGGGGGGGCTGGTTTCTAATGAAAAACTGTTTTTT	CASSQEGGLVSNEKLFF
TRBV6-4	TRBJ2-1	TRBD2	TGTGCCAGCAGTGATCCCTTACTAGCGGCTTCCTACAATGAGCAGTTCTTC	CASSDPLLAASYNEQFF
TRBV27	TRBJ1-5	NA	TGTGCCAGCAGTTTATCGGACAGCCCGTATCAGCCCCAGCATTTT	CASSLSDSPYQPQHF
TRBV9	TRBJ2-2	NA	TGTGCCAGCAGCGTAGGGACGGTACTCACCGGGGAGCTGTTTTTT	CASSVGTVLTGELFF
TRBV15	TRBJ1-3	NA	TGTGCCACCAGCATAGGGGCCTCAGCTGGAAACACCATATATTTT	CATSIGASAGNTIYF
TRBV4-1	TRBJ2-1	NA	TGCGCCAGCAGCCAAGTCGTGAGCTCCTACAATGAGCAGTTCTTC	CASSQVVSSYNEQFF